Each of the 7 T cell receptor beta chains below was sequenced from the same sample in a study of cytomegalovirus exposure and HLA in healthy donors. The primer mix had 60 Vbeta and 13 Jbeta primers. Assay used: immunoSEQ multiplex PCR; TCRdb lists only in-frame clones, some missing. There are around 100,000 clones in the sample; 70% to 80% occur only once, and over 3% lies in the top ten. Specimen: PBMCs. Every receptor here comes from a middle-aged woman in good health and CMV-seronegative.

J is TRBJ1-1 and V is TRBV18; TRBD1 might be the D (6 bases). V gave up 1 base and J gave up 8 bases, with 8 bases separating them. CDR3 length: 12 residues. From germline, CDR1 is KGHSH and CDR2 LQKENI. The CDR3 reads CASSPRQAEAFF. CDR3 bases: TGTGCCAGCTCACCACGACAGGCGGAAGCTTTCTTT.

The chain combines TRBV18 with TRBJ1-1; 9 nucleotides match TRBD1. The CDR3 totals 16 residues. J was trimmed by 1 base and V by 3 bases; bases with no gene match: 6. Per germline, CDR1 KGHSH and CDR2 LQKENI. The CDR3 DNA is TGTGCCAGCTCACCTAGCACAGGGGGCGCGAACACTGAAGCTTTCTTT. Translated, it gives CASSPSTGGANTEAFF.

This clone appeared a few times. The gene calls are TRBV27 and TRBJ2-1; a weak D match, TRBD2 (6 bases). The CDR3 has 17 residues. CDR1 is MNHEY and CDR2 is SMNVEV in the germline V gene (reference sequence). Trimming removed 5 bases at V and 2 bases at J, with 19 bases between. CDR3 loop: CASSPTLGWEAYNEQFF. The CDR3 bases are TGTGCCAGCAGTCCTACCCTGGGGTGGGAGGCCTACAATGAGCAGTTCTTC.

The chain joins TRBV10-1 to TRBJ2-7, with D perhaps TRBD1 (5 bases). The length of the CDR3 is 16 residues. Germline CDR1 and CDR2: WNHNN and SYGVQD (reference sequence). The V and J ends lost 0 bases and 3 bases respectively, with 15 bases between them. In DNA, the CDR3 is TGCGCCAGCAGTGAGTCGGCGACAGAAGCAAACTACGAGCAGTACTTC. Translation gives CASSESATEANYEQYF.

This chain links TRBV6-1 with TRBJ1-5, with 8 bases aligning to TRBD1. The V gene end was trimmed by 6 bases and the J gene end by 4 bases; junction bases not matched to a gene: 5. Germline V lookup: CDR1 MNHNS, CDR2 SASEGT. The CDR3 runs 14 residues. Written as DNA, the CDR3 is TGTGCCAGCAGGCGGACAGGGAGGAATCAGCCCCAGCATTTT. It encodes CASRRTGRNQPQHF.

This chain links TRBV18 with TRBJ2-1, with D perhaps matching TRBD2 (6 bases). This CDR3 has 17 amino acids. The V gene's germline CDR1 is KGHSH and CDR2 LQKENI. V was clipped by 0 bases and J by 1 base, with 13 bases between them. CDR3 sequence reads: CASSPPVSGPSYNEQFF. In nucleotides, the CDR3 is TGTGCCAGCTCACCACCGGTGAGCGGGCCGTCCTACAATGAGCAGTTCTTC.

V usage is TRBV10-2 and J usage is TRBJ1-3, with 8 nucleotides matching TRBD1. The V and J ends lost 7 bases and 4 bases, in that order; junction bases with no gene match: 12. Germline V gene lookup returns CDR1 WSHSY and CDR2 SAAADI. The CDR3 runs 16 residues. CDR3 protein: CASKKGQGADGNTIYF. The CDR3 region has the DNA TGCGCCAGCAAGAAGGGGCAGGGGGCTGACGGAAACACCATATATTTT.